Presented here are 32 T cell receptor beta chains from one specimen sequenced in a study of cytomegalovirus exposure and HLA in healthy donors. PCR amplification relied on 60 Vbeta primers (plus 13 Jbeta primers). Profiling relied on immunoSEQ multiplex PCR, and the TCRdb table lists in-frame clones only, not all of them. The repertoire holds fewer than 140,000 clones, with roughly four fifths as singletons. Sequencing was carried out using PBMCs. The receptors here all came from a male donor in good health and CMV-seropositive.

The chain couples TRBV7-2 to TRBJ2-7, with D tentatively TRBD2 (5 bases). Germline assignment: CDR1 SGHTA and CDR2 FQGNSA. Trimming shortened V by 3 bases and J by 0 bases, and 6 bases separated the two germline ends. The CDR3 is made up of 13 amino acids. The CDR3 loop reads CASSFSGSYEQYF. Here the CDR3 DNA reads TGTGCCAGCAGCTTCAGCGGCTCCTACGAGCAGTACTTC.

This clone appeared once. The rearrangement uses TRBV29-1 and TRBJ2-7, with a weak D call TRBD1 (6 bases). The CDR3 is 13 residues long. V was shortened by 4 bases and J by 4 bases, with 14 bases between the two germline ends. Germline lookup yields CDR1 SQVTM and CDR2 ANQGSEA. CDR3 nucleotides: TGCAGCGTTGTGGAGGCAGGGGAGTACGAGCAGTACTTC. This sequence encodes CSVVEAGEYEQYF.

This clone was detected only a few times. V is TRBV6-1 and J is TRBJ1-1; D possibly corresponds to TRBD1 (6 bases). In germline, CDR1 is MNHNS, CDR2 SASEGT. The CDR3 runs to 14 residues. Trimming removed 6 bases at V and 11 bases at J, with 22 bases between. The CDR3 region is CASSTQGTGIRAFF. CDR3 sequence (DNA): TGTGCCAGCAGCACTCAGGGGACGGGAATACGCGCTTTCTTT.

This chain links TRBV9 with TRBJ2-2; 11 bases map to TRBD1. This CDR3 is 18 amino acids long. The V gene's germline CDR1 is SGDLS and CDR2 YYNGEE. The ends lost 3 bases at V and 8 bases at J; junction bases unmatched: 15. The DNA of the CDR3 is TGTGCCAGCAGCGGCGGACAGGGGGCGAGTCGAGTCCGGGGGGAGCTGTTTTTT. This codes for CASSGGQGASRVRGELFF.

This clone has more than one count but fewer than ten. V and J are TRBV7-2 and TRBJ2-7, with D possibly being TRBD2 (5 bases). The CDR3 is made up of 14 amino acids. The V gene's germline CDR1 is SGHTA and CDR2 FQGNSA. Trimming took off 4 bases at V and 0 bases at J, with 10 bases between the two ends. Written as DNA, the CDR3 is TGTGCCAGCAGCTACGGACTCGACTCCTACGAGCAGTACTTC. Its protein product is CASSYGLDSYEQYF.

This clone showed up just once. The gene calls are TRBV4-2 and TRBJ1-4; a possible D gene is TRBD1 (5 bases). V was clipped by 1 base and J by 3 bases, with 12 bases between them. Germline assignment: CDR1 LGHNA and CDR2 YNFKEQ. The CDR3 covers 16 residues. For the CDR3, the DNA is TGTGCCAGCAGCCAAGGGCCCCAGGGATCTAATGAAAAACTGTTTTTT. It encodes CASSQGPQGSNEKLFF.

The gene calls are TRBV4-2 and TRBJ2-2, with TRBD2 matching over 8 bases. J gave up 6 bases and V 4 bases, and 7 bases lay outside the gene matches. CDR1 is LGHNA, CDR2 YNFKEQ, per germline. The CDR3 extends over 15 amino acids. Here the CDR3 DNA reads TGTGCCAGCAGCCCGGGGACTAGTTCATCCGGGGAGCTGTTTTTT. Its protein is CASSPGTSSSGELFF.

Written as DNA, the CDR3 is TGTGCCAGCAGTTTGATCCTGGGACAGTACAATGAGCAGTTCTTC. Its protein is CASSLILGQYNEQFF. The rearrangement links TRBV27 to TRBJ2-1; TRBD1 aligns across 7 bases. The germline gives CDR1 MNHEY, CDR2 SMNVEV (reference sequence). This CDR3 is 15 amino acids long. V shed 3 bases and J 4 bases; nucleotides not matched to a gene: 6.

In the case of this clone: Relative to the germline gene, one junction end is altered; a read error may explain this. The chain employs TRBV27 and TRBJ2-7; TRBD2 matches 8 bases. The CDR3 spans 14 residues. CDR1 MNHEY and CDR2 SMNVEV come from the germline V gene (reference sequence). The chain's CDR3 is CASYFSGAPYEQYF. CDR3 DNA sequence: TGTGCCAGCTATTTTAGCGGGGCCCCCTATGAGCAGTACTTC.

V is TRBV10-2 and J is TRBJ2-7; 7 nucleotides match TRBD2. The V segment lost 3 bases and the J segment 2 bases; nucleotides outside the gene matches: 4. The CDR3 consists of 14 residues. Germline assignment: CDR1 WSHSY and CDR2 SAAADI. CDR3 bases: TGCGCCAGCAGTGATACTAGCGAAGCCTACGAGCAGTACTTC. Encoded protein: CASSDTSEAYEQYF.

The gene calls are TRBV4-3 and TRBJ2-7, with D perhaps matching TRBD1 (5 bases). CDR1 is LGHNA, CDR2 YSLEER, per germline. The CDR3 is 15 residues long. Trimming left V 0 bases short and J 1 base short, with 10 bases between. This CDR3 reads CASSQEGAVSYEQYF. In DNA, the CDR3 is TGCGCCAGCAGCCAAGAAGGGGCAGTTTCCTACGAGCAGTACTTC.

This chain connects TRBV19 to TRBJ2-7; TRBD1 agrees at 12 bases. CDR1 LNHDA and CDR2 SQIVND come from the germline V gene (reference sequence). The length of the CDR3 is 15 residues. V shed 5 bases, J shed 0 bases, and the junction held 2 bases outside the gene matches. As DNA, the CDR3 is TGTGCCAGTAGTGGGACAGGGGGCCCCTCCTACGAGCAGTACTTC. This gives the protein CASSGTGGPSYEQYF.

The chain links TRBV10-3 to TRBJ1-1; weak D call: TRBD1 (6 bases). The CDR3 is made up of 14 amino acids. The germline V gene has CDR1 ENHRY and CDR2 SYGVKD. Trimming pared 5 bases from V and 0 bases from J, leaving 10 bases between. CDR3 coding DNA: TGTGCCATCAGTCAGGGGATAATGAACACTGAAGCTTTCTTT. Protein sequence: CAISQGIMNTEAFF.

This clone occurred a few times. The chain couples TRBV10-1 to TRBJ1-5; 8 bases fit TRBD1. The CDR3 totals 14 residues. The V gene end was trimmed by 9 bases and the J gene end by 3 bases; junction bases not matched to a gene: 7. CDR1 WNHNN and CDR2 SYGVQD come from the germline V gene (reference sequence). The CDR3 DNA sequence: TGCGCCAGTCCTGTCAGGGGGCCCAATCAGCCCCAGCATTTT. It codes for CASPVRGPNQPQHF.

This chain uses TRBV15 with TRBJ2-5; D unresolved. This CDR3 contains 14 residues. Trimming removed 1 base at V and 3 bases at J, with 9 bases between. Germline values: CDR1 LNHNV, CDR2 YYDKDF (reference sequence). CDR3 protein: CATSRAASEETQYF. CDR3 nucleotide sequence: TGTGCCACCAGCAGAGCCGCCTCGGAAGAGACCCAGTACTTC.

Notes on this clone: In the same sample, other DNA sequences code for this CDR3. The rearrangement joins TRBV4-2 to TRBJ1-1; tentatively, D is TRBD1 (5 bases). Trimming cost V 0 bases and J 7 bases, with 6 bases left between them. CDR3 length: 12 residues. Germline V gene lookup returns CDR1 LGHNA and CDR2 YNFKEQ. In nucleotides, the CDR3 is TGTGCCAGCAGCCAAGATAGGGGTGAAGCTTTCTTT. Its protein is CASSQDRGEAFF.

The chain couples TRBV6-1 to TRBJ2-3; the match to TRBD2 covers 10 bases. The trim removed 6 bases at V and 4 bases at J, leaving 4 bases unmatched. The CDR3 runs 14 residues. CDR1 and CDR2 from the germline V gene are MNHNS and SASEGT. The CDR3 loop is CASRSLAGADTQYF. CDR3 coding DNA: TGTGCCAGCAGAAGTCTAGCGGGGGCAGATACGCAGTATTTT.

On this clone itself: An end of the junction differs from the germline gene, which may be a read error. The chain uses TRBV19 and TRBJ1-5, with 7 bases lining up with TRBD1. The CDR3 is made up of 18 amino acids. Germline assignment: CDR1 LNHDA and CDR2 SQIVND (reference sequence). CDR3 amino acids: CASSSGGDRVYSNQPQNF. In DNA, the CDR3 is TGTGCCAGTAGCAGCGGGGGTGACAGGGTGTATAGCAATCAGCCCCAGAATTTT.

This clone was seen only once. The V call is TRBV7-9, the J call TRBJ1-1; D unresolved. Germline assignment: CDR1 SEHNR and CDR2 FQNEAQ (reference sequence). V lost 5 bases, J lost 7 bases, and 8 bases lay in between. The CDR3 covers 11 residues. The CDR3 bases are TGTGCCAGCAGCCAAACACATGAAGCTTTCTTT. Translated: CASSQTHEAFF. Full variable domain (missing parts from reference TRBV7-9 and TRBJ1-1): DTGVSQNPRHKITKRGQNVTFRCDPISEHNRLYWYRQTLGQGPEFLTYFQNEAQLEKSRLLSDRFSAERPKGSFSTLEIQRTEQGDSAMYLCASSQTHEAFFGQGTRLTVV.

The gene calls are TRBV18 and TRBJ1-5; possible D gene TRBD1, 6 bases. Deletions cut 6 bases from V and 6 bases from J, with 15 bases between. The germline gives CDR1 KGHSH, CDR2 LQKENI. The length of the CDR3 is 14 residues. The CDR3 coding sequence is TGTGCCAGCTCTTCGGGGGGGGCAACTCAGCCCCAGCATTTT. Translation gives CASSSGGATQPQHF.

The chain recombines TRBV11-2 with TRBJ2-7; TRBD2 aligns across 11 bases. The CDR3 runs to 17 residues. V lost 2 bases to trimming and J lost 0 bases; unmatched junction nucleotides: 6. The germline V gene has CDR1 SGHAT and CDR2 FQNNGV. The CDR3 spells CASSLSPSGGPSYEQYF. In DNA, the CDR3 is TGTGCCAGCAGCTTAAGCCCTAGCGGGGGGCCCTCCTACGAGCAGTACTTC.

The V gene is TRBV5-4, the J gene TRBJ2-1; D remains ambiguous. The ends were cut back, 1 base at V and 4 bases at J, with 12 bases in the middle. The length of the CDR3 is 15 residues. Germline V CDR1 and CDR2: SGHNT, YYREEE (reference sequence). This CDR3 is CASSLMTTLYNEQFF. For the CDR3, the DNA is TGTGCCAGCAGCTTGATGACAACCTTATACAATGAGCAGTTCTTC.

This sequence joins TRBV2 and TRBJ1-5; 7 bases fit TRBD1. V lost 6 bases and J lost 2; bases outside the gene matches: 7. The CDR3 runs 15 residues. The V gene's germline CDR1 is SNHLY and CDR2 FYNNEI. DNA of the CDR3: TGTGCCAGCAGCGTTCAGGGGGGTGGCAATCAGCCCCAGCATTTT. Amino acids: CASSVQGGGNQPQHF.

V usage is TRBV18 and J usage is TRBJ2-1; TRBD2 aligns across 11 bases. This CDR3 is built from 17 residues. CDR1 and CDR2 (germline): KGHSH, LQKENI. The V segment lost 2 bases and the J segment 7 bases; nucleotides outside the gene matches: 10. CDR3 DNA: TGTGCCAGCTCACCATTCATTAGCGGGGGGGCTTCAAATGAGCAGTTCTTC. Translating it yields CASSPFISGGASNEQFF.

This clone has only a few counts. The rearrangement links TRBV28 to TRBJ1-2; 7 positions agree with TRBD1. The V gene end was trimmed by 5 bases and the J gene end by 4 bases; junction bases not matched to a gene: 7. Germline V gives CDR1 MDHEN, CDR2 SYDVKM. The CDR3 is made up of 14 amino acids. The CDR3 loop is CASSRDSRSYGYTF. CDR3 DNA: TGTGCCAGCAGTCGGGACAGCCGAAGCTATGGCTACACCTTC.

The CDR3, as DNA: TGTGCCAGCAGCTTGGGGGTTATAGCGGGGGGGCACAATGAGCAGTTCTTC. Translating it yields CASSLGVIAGGHNEQFF. The V gene is TRBV11-2, the J gene TRBJ2-1; 11 bases fit TRBD2. CDR1 and CDR2 from the germline V gene are SGHAT and FQNNGV. V dropped 3 bases and J dropped 5; count of bases not matched to a gene: 9. The CDR3 covers 17 residues.

This rearrangement joins TRBV9 to TRBJ1-1; D may be TRBD1 (5 bases). Trimming took off 4 bases at V and 3 bases at J, with 7 bases between the two ends. Per the germline V gene, CDR1 is SGDLS and CDR2 is YYNGEE. The CDR3 spans 12 residues. CDR3 protein: CASSSGDTEAFF. The CDR3 DNA follows: TGTGCCAGCAGCTCGGGGGACACTGAAGCTTTCTTT. The entire variable domain, with the rest obtained from reference TRBV9 and TRBJ1-1, is as follows: DSGVTQTPKHLITATGQRVTLRCSPRSGDLSVYWYQQSLDQGLQFLIQYYNGEERAKGNILERFSAQQFPDLHSELNLSSLELGDSALYFCASSSGDTEAFFGQGTRLTVV.

The chain uses TRBV5-4 and TRBJ2-4, with 7 nucleotides matching TRBD2. After removal of 3 bases from V and 0 bases from J, the junction contained 12 bases not matched to a gene. Germline V gene sequence: CDR1 SGHNT, CDR2 YYREEE (reference sequence). CDR3 length: 18 amino acids. The CDR3 sequence: CASSWGVGSGLAKNIQYF. The DNA for the CDR3 is TGTGCCAGCAGCTGGGGCGTGGGTAGCGGGTTAGCCAAAAACATTCAGTACTTC.

The J gene is TRBJ1-1, the V gene TRBV9, with 9 bases identical to TRBD1. V lost 0 bases, J lost 8 bases, and 11 bases stayed unmatched. The CDR3 consists of 16 residues. Germline values: CDR1 SGDLS, CDR2 YYNGEE. The CDR3 DNA is TGTGCCAGCAGCGTAGGGCCGGGACAGGGTGGCGAAGAAGCTTTCTTT. Encoded protein: CASSVGPGQGGEEAFF.

The rearrangement links TRBV5-1 to TRBJ2-7; 11 bases are shared with TRBD2. Germline V gene lookup returns CDR1 SGHRS and CDR2 YFSETQ. This CDR3 region has 18 residues. J lost 0 bases, V lost 0 bases, and 8 bases had no gene match. The CDR3 here is CASSLAGLAAAFSYEQYF. CDR3 coding DNA: TGCGCCAGCAGCTTGGCGGGACTAGCGGCCGCGTTCTCCTACGAGCAGTACTTC.

The rearrangement joins TRBV28 to TRBJ2-3; TRBD1 matches at 12 bases. Germline-derived CDR1 and CDR2 are MDHEN and SYDVKM. The V and J ends lost 3 bases and 3 bases, in that order; junction bases with no gene match: 4. The CDR3 is 16 residues long. CDR3 sequence (DNA): TGTGCCAGCAGTTTTTGGGACAGGGGGCGTACAGATACGCAGTATTTT. This codes for CASSFWDRGRTDTQYF. Using reference TRBV28 and TRBJ2-3 for the parts outside the CDR3, the full variable domain is DVKVTQSSRYLVKRTGEKVFLECVQDMDHENMFWYRQDPGLGLRLIYFSYDVKMKEKGDIPEGYSVSREKKERFSLILESASTNQTSMYLCASSFWDRGRTDTQYFGPGTRLTVL.

This clone was recorded a few times. V gene TRBV6-5 combines with J gene TRBJ2-5; 9 nucleotides match TRBD2. Looked up from germline, CDR1 is MNHEY and CDR2 is SVGAGI. This CDR3 comprises 15 residues. Trimming at V came to 6 bases and at J to 5 bases, leaving 10 bases not matched to a gene. This chain's CDR3 is CASSIAAGGSETQYF. The CDR3, as DNA: TGTGCCAGCAGCATCGCAGCGGGGGGCAGCGAGACCCAGTACTTC.